This TCR beta chain originates from a study of shared clonotypes between healthy human individuals. About the research overall: Each donor's CD4 naive and CD4 memory cells filled three plates apiece, CD8 naive two, and CD8 memory one.

The CDR3 spans 13 residues. The V gene lost 2 bases and the J gene lost 6 bases, with 10 bases spanning the gap. Germline V lookup: CDR1 MNHEY, CDR2 SMNVEV (reference sequence). The assay was immunoSEQ multiplex PCR, and TCRdb's table has in-frame clones only and misses some. The table shows under 1,100,000 clones, with around 74% occurring only once. Negatively enriched CD4+ T cells were divided by CD45RA into naive and memory. The material sequenced was memory CD4+ T cells sorted from blood. Sample subset: CD45RA-negative fraction. The sequence came from a man younger than 30 in good health. This chain connects TRBV27 to TRBJ1-1; perhaps TRBD1 as D (6 bases). The CDR3 bases are TGTGCCAGCAGTTTAAGGGGGGACGCTGAAGCTTTCTTT. It codes for CASSLRGDAEAFF.